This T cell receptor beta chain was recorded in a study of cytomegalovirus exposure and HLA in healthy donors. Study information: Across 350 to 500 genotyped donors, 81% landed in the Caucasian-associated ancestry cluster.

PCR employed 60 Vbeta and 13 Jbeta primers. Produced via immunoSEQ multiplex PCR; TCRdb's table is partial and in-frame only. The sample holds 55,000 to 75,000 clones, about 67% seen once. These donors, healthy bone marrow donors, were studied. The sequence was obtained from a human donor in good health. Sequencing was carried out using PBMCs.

In nucleotides, the CDR3 is TGTGCCAGCAGTCCAGGACAGGGAGGCTATGGCTACACCTTC. Encoded protein: CASSPGQGGYGYTF. The chain joins TRBV6-5 to TRBJ1-2, with TRBD1 matching over 8 bases. The germline gives CDR1 MNHEY, CDR2 SVGAGI. The CDR3 extends over 14 amino acids. V was pared by 5 bases and J by 4 bases, with 6 bases of the junction left unmatched.